These 23 T cell receptor beta chains originate from one sample sequenced in a study of T cell responses to AZD1222 COVID-19 vaccine. Here immunoSEQ multiplex PCR was the method, and the copy in TCRdb shows in-frame clones only, minus some. The top ten hold approximately 17% of the sample, which has roughly 100,000 clones, approximately 88% seen once. Sequencing was performed on peripheral blood, taken on day 0 of AZD1222 vaccination. The origin of the receptors is an adult in good health.

The chain combines TRBV19 with TRBJ2-1; 9 bases fit TRBD1. Trimming cost V 4 bases and J 3 bases; bases outside gene matches: 4. Germline CDR1 and CDR2: LNHDA and SQIVND (reference sequence). This CDR3 is built from 15 residues. CDR3 loop: CASSKETGGYNEQFF. The CDR3 DNA reads TGTGCCAGTAGTAAGGAGACAGGGGGCTACAATGAGCAGTTCTTC.

The chain joins TRBV10-3 to TRBJ2-2; D uncertain. CDR3 length: 15 residues. Trimming removed 5 bases from V and 4 bases from J, with 14 bases in between. Germline V gene sequence: CDR1 ENHRY, CDR2 SYGVKD. For the CDR3, the DNA is TGTGCCATCAGTCCCGACCTGGAAGTCACCGGGGAGCTGTTTTTT. Its protein is CAISPDLEVTGELFF.

This chain joins TRBV27 and TRBJ2-7; D gene ambiguous. CDR1 is MNHEY and CDR2 is SMNVEV in the germline V gene (reference sequence). V was cut by 6 bases and J by 5 bases, with 14 bases left in between. The CDR3 is 13 amino acids. Written as DNA, the CDR3 is TGTGCCAGCAGCATGGGATATTTCGACGAGCAGTACGTC. As protein: CASSMGYFDEQYV.

This chain connects TRBV7-2 to TRBJ2-2; D is ambiguous. The CDR3 has 13 residues. Trimming stripped 1 base from V and 5 bases from J, with 5 bases between. CDR1 and CDR2 from the germline V gene are SGHTA and FQGNSA. The CDR3 loop is CASSLGATGELFF. CDR3 coding DNA: TGTGCCAGCAGCTTAGGGGCAACCGGGGAGCTGTTTTTT.

The V call is TRBV5-1, the J call TRBJ2-7; 8 nucleotides match TRBD1. The J segment lost 0 bases and the V segment lost 3 bases, leaving 5 bases of the junction unmatched. The CDR3 spans 15 residues. Germline CDR1 reads SGHRS; CDR2 reads YFSETQ. The CDR3 loop is CASSSWTGYSYEQYF. The CDR3 nucleotides are TGCGCCAGCAGCTCCTGGACAGGGTACTCCTACGAGCAGTACTTC.

There are many counts of this clone. This rearrangement joins TRBV6-2 or TRBV6-3 to TRBJ1-5, with TRBD1 matching over 7 bases. The CDR3 runs 16 residues. The germline V gene encodes CDR1 MNHEY and CDR2 SVGEGT. J gave up 5 bases and V 0 bases, and 7 bases lay outside the gene matches. The CDR3 region is CASSYSLGQPYQPQHF. The CDR3, as DNA: TGTGCCAGCAGTTACTCGCTGGGACAGCCCTATCAGCCCCAGCATTTT.

The J gene is TRBJ1-3, the V gene TRBV6-5, with D uncertain. The CDR3 extends over 15 amino acids. Germline V gene lookup returns CDR1 MNHEY and CDR2 SVGAGI. Trimming removed 6 bases at V and 4 bases at J, with 16 bases between. CDR3 protein: CASSLSPGRGNTIYF. CDR3 in DNA: TGTGCCAGCAGCCTTAGTCCTGGACGAGGAAACACCATATATTTT.

The V gene is TRBV10-1, the J gene TRBJ2-1; TRBD1 might be the D (5 bases). The CDR3 consists of 19 residues. Trimming took off 4 bases at V and 4 bases at J, with 26 bases between the two ends. The germline gives CDR1 WNHNN, CDR2 SYGVQD (reference sequence). As DNA, the CDR3 is TGCGCCAGCAGTGGACGGCGGTTCTCTACAGGTAAGGGTTACAATGAGCAGTTCTTC. It specifies CASSGRRFSTGKGYNEQFF.

The chain uses TRBV19 and TRBJ1-5; D unresolved. The ends were cut back, 2 bases at V and 0 bases at J, with 8 bases in the middle. This CDR3 is built from 15 residues. Germline loops: CDR1 LNHDA, CDR2 SQIVND (reference sequence). The CDR3: CASSIKHYSNQPQHF. CDR3 DNA: TGTGCCAGTAGTATAAAACACTATAGCAATCAGCCCCAGCATTTT.

The V and J genes are TRBV19 and TRBJ1-2; the match to TRBD1 covers 7 bases. The CDR3 is made up of 12 amino acids. The germline gives CDR1 LNHDA, CDR2 SQIVND (reference sequence). The ends lost 11 bases at V and 4 bases at J; junction bases unmatched: 7. The CDR3 coding sequence is TGTGCCGCCCGGGACAGTCCCTATGGCTACACCTTC. Residues: CAARDSPYGYTF.

The V gene is TRBV28, the J gene TRBJ2-7; 10 bases are a match to TRBD1. The J segment lost 3 bases and the V segment lost 3 bases, leaving 5 bases of the junction unmatched. Germline V gene lookup returns CDR1 MDHEN and CDR2 SYDVKM. This CDR3 spans 15 amino acids. The CDR3 region has the DNA TGTGCCAGCAGTTTGTTCGGGACAGGGGACTACGAGCAGTACTTC. Amino acids: CASSLFGTGDYEQYF.

The CDR3, as DNA: TGTGCCAGTTCGGGACAGGGTAAAGCGGCTGAAGCTTTCTTT. It specifies CASSGQGKAAEAFF. This chain connects TRBV6-5 to TRBJ1-1; 9 bases match TRBD1. Germline-derived CDR1 and CDR2 are MNHEY and SVGAGI. The CDR3 runs to 14 residues. Trimming cost V 9 bases and J 6 bases; bases outside gene matches: 11.

There are many counts of this clone. The V gene is TRBV6-1, the J gene TRBJ2-3; D is perhaps TRBD1 (5 bases). CDR3 length: 13 amino acids. V lost 1 base to trimming and J lost 4 bases, with 6 bases between them. Germline V CDR1 and CDR2: MNHNS, SASEGT. In nucleotides, the CDR3 is TGTGCCAGCAGTGAAGGGGGCCCAGATACGCAGTATTTT. Its protein product is CASSEGGPDTQYF.

V and J are TRBV3-1 (or the pseudogene TRBV3-2) and TRBJ1-2, with D unclear. The CDR3 length is 15 residues. Germline values: CDR1 LGHDT, CDR2 YNNKEL (reference sequence). V lost 0 bases, J lost 4 bases, and 12 bases lay in between. CDR3 bases: TGTGCCAGCAGCCAAGAAGGACTGTTTTCCTATGGCTACACCTTC. Translated: CASSQEGLFSYGYTF.

This chain uses TRBV19 with TRBJ2-5; the D gene is possibly TRBD1 (6 bases). The CDR3 length is 16 residues. Germline loops: CDR1 LNHDA, CDR2 SQIVND (reference sequence). V shed 1 base and J shed 2 bases, with 14 bases lying between them. The CDR3 DNA follows: TGTGCCAGTAGTATAGGGGGGCAGGGCCTTCAAGAGACCCAGTACTTC. This translates into CASSIGGQGLQETQYF.

The chain couples TRBV5-6 to TRBJ2-7; possibly TRBD2 for D (7 bases). The CDR3 has 16 amino acids. V lost 4 bases, J lost 2 bases, and 19 bases lay in between. Germline V lookup: CDR1 SGHDT, CDR2 YYEEEE. The CDR3 DNA reads TGTGCCAGCAGCCCCTCAAGCGGGGAGGGGGCCTACGAGCAGTACGTC. It encodes CASSPSSGEGAYEQYV.

This clone was seen once. The V call is TRBV27, the J call TRBJ2-7; TRBD1 matches at 7 bases. V lost 5 bases and J lost 1; bases outside the gene matches: 5. CDR1 and CDR2 from the germline V gene are MNHEY and SMNVEV (reference sequence). The CDR3 is 14 amino acids. The CDR3 DNA reads as TGTGCCAGCAGTCAGACAGGGTGGTCCTACGAGCAGTACGTC. It encodes CASSQTGWSYEQYV.

This rearrangement joins TRBV6-6 to TRBJ1-5; D not certain. Germline loops: CDR1 MNHNY, CDR2 SVGAGI (reference sequence). Trimming shortened V by 8 bases and J by 1 base, and 9 bases separated the two germline ends. CDR3 length equals 13 residues. CDR3 protein: CASCRGSNQPQHF. The CDR3 region has the DNA TGTGCCAGCTGCCGTGGAAGCAATCAGCCCCAGCATTTT.

This clone was seen just once. The DNA of the CDR3 is TGTGCCAGCACCCGGAAAACCAGGGTGCACATCAATGAGCAGTTCTTC. Translation gives CASTRKTRVHINEQFF. The V and J genes are TRBV28 and TRBJ2-1, with a tentative D call TRBD1 (5 bases). With 7 bases removed from V and 6 bases from J, the gap between germline ends came to 22 bases. The CDR3 extends over 16 amino acids. Germline CDR1 MDHEN, CDR2 SYDVKM.

Comments on this clone: Other nucleotide sequences in the sample specify the same CDR3. The V and J genes are TRBV10-3 and TRBJ2-5; D is unresolved. The CDR3 has 12 amino acids. V was shortened by 2 bases and J by 5 bases, with 6 bases between the two germline ends. Germline V gives CDR1 ENHRY, CDR2 SYGVKD. The CDR3 nucleotides read TGTGCCATCAGTGAGCCGAAGGAGACCCAGTACTTC. Translated: CAISEPKETQYF.

V usage is TRBV19 and J usage is TRBJ1-2; the match to TRBD1 covers 7 bases. Looked up from germline, CDR1 is LNHDA and CDR2 is SQIVND (reference sequence). Losses at the gene ends were 6 bases for V and 1 base for J; bases not matched to a gene: 5. The CDR3 is made up of 14 amino acids. The CDR3 region has the DNA TGTGCCAGTAGGAGACAGGGCGATAACTATGGCTACACCTTC. Translating gives CASRRQGDNYGYTF.

The chain couples TRBV24-1 to TRBJ2-5, with D possibly TRBD1 on 5 matching bases. This CDR3 comprises 13 residues. The germline V gene has CDR1 KGHDR and CDR2 SFDVKD. V lost 1 base to trimming and J lost 9 bases, with 11 bases between them. The CDR3 DNA follows: TGTGCCACCAGTGATTTTAGGGGTTTTCCCCAGTACTTC. As protein: CATSDFRGFPQYF.

This rearrangement joins TRBV6-5 to TRBJ2-5; D call uncertain. The V end was cut by 6 bases, the J end by 1 base, with 12 bases between. The germline V gene has CDR1 MNHEY and CDR2 SVGAGI. The CDR3 has 14 residues. CDR3 coding DNA: TGTGCCAGCAGGAAAGGGCCGCGCCAAGAGACCCAGTACTTC. Its protein product is CASRKGPRQETQYF.